This T cell receptor beta chain came from a study of response to subunit inactivated influenza vaccine. Study-level findings and limits: The authors offered the suggestion that each seasonal influenza vaccination recruits few new T cells.

One entry per CDR3 protein results from TCRdb running MiXCR on the RT-PCR reads. The repertoire holds approximately 530,000 distinct CDR3 sequences, approximately 7.1% seen once, with under 15% in the top ten. The CDR3 extends over 13 amino acids. Trimming removed 1 base at V and 4 bases at J, with 7 bases between. From germline, CDR1 is LGHDT and CDR2 YNNKEL (reference sequence). This clonotype was found many times. What it binds is not known. Here the sequenced sample was PBMCs from blood, taken about 24 months after vaccination. This chain connects TRBV3-1 to TRBJ1-1; D perhaps matches TRBD1 (5 bases). The sequence came from a man between 50 and 69 years old who received an inactivated influenza vaccine. CDR3 amino acids: CASSQGGGTEAFF. CDR3 bases: TGTGCCAGCAGCCAAGGGGGGGGCACTGAAGCTTTCTTT.